The source of this T cell receptor beta chain is a study of cytomegalovirus exposure and HLA in healthy donors. Study outcomes and limitations: The listing of 160 or so TCR beta chains classed them as cytomegalovirus-associated. When presence/absence was analysed, sequencing depth was taken to be roughly uniform across donors. Researchers had no immune exposure information except CMV serostatus available.

Points on this clone: Its target is not known.

A multiplex PCR was run with 60 Vbeta primers and 13 Jbeta primers. Generated by immunoSEQ multiplex PCR, the TCRdb table keeps only in-frame clones and is missing some. The sample records about 160,000 clones, around 74% being singletons. Sequencing was done on a sample of PBMCs. The origin of this receptor is a man aged 45-60 years in good health and CMV-seropositive.

CDR3 sequence: CASSVGQGNSPLHF. CDR3 bases: TGCGCCAGCAGCGTGGGACAGGGGAATTCACCCCTCCACTTT. The chain couples TRBV5-1 to TRBJ1-6, with 10 bases matching TRBD1. The CDR3 runs 14 residues. The V gene end was trimmed by 4 bases and the J gene end by 7 bases; junction bases not matched to a gene: 2. Germline-derived CDR1 and CDR2 are SGHRS and YFSETQ.